This T cell receptor beta chain is drawn from a study of blood T cell repertoires in COVID-19. About the research overall: Both acute and convalescent COVID-19 samples were obtained from the United States, Italy and Spain. Sources were T cells, B-cell-depleted T cells, or PBMCs; the material itself was cDNA or gDNA.

Losses at the gene ends were 5 bases for V and 0 bases for J; bases not matched to a gene: 10. Germline CDR1 SGDLS, CDR2 YYNGEE. The CDR3 is 16 residues long. Some clones are missing from TCRdb's copy, which holds only in-frame ones; the method was immunoSEQ multiplex PCR. Altogether some 140,000 clones are present, roughly four fifths being singletons, with the ten largest covering over 9%. The rearrangement links TRBV9 to TRBJ1-1; 7 nucleotides align to TRBD1. The source of this sequence is a man between 45 and 60 years old who had recovered from COVID-19. The sequencing input was PBMCs or T cells enriched from blood (not recorded which). The CDR3 DNA reads as TGTGCCAGCAGATCCAGGGGGGCCTTCATGAACACTGAAGCTTTCTTT. Translating gives CASRSRGAFMNTEAFF. Combining the CDR3 with reference TRBV9 and TRBJ1-1 gives the whole variable domain DSGVTQTPKHLITATGQRVTLRCSPRSGDLSVYWYQQSLDQGLQFLIQYYNGEERAKGNILERFSAQQFPDLHSELNLSSLELGDSALYFCASRSRGAFMNTEAFFGQGTRLTVV.